This T cell receptor beta chain was observed in a study of blood T cells in healthy people across ages. Germline assignment: CDR1 DFQATT and CDR2 SNEGSKA (reference sequence). The ends lost 5 bases at V and 3 bases at J; junction bases unmatched: 17. This CDR3 has 18 residues. Study results and limitations: Naive T cell percentage showed a strong correlation with TCR beta diversity.

A second PCR, run for 7 to 11 cycles, used a sample-barcoded 5' primer plus a J-beta primer mix. From the 5' RACE reads, TCRdb called clonotypes with MiXCR, one entry per CDR3 protein. This sample has hundreds of thousands of distinct CDR3 sequences; under 45% occur once, and the top ten carry around 18%. About this clonotype: As yet, its antigen is unknown.

The receptor was isolated from a man in his sixties in good health. The rearrangement joins TRBV20-1 to TRBJ2-1; TRBD1 matches 9 bases. Sequencing used blood. The CDR3 sequence is CSARPGTGLREGYNEQFF. The DNA for the CDR3 is TGCAGTGCTCGTCCCGGGACAGGGTTACGGGAAGGCTACAATGAGCAGTTCTTC.